This TCR beta chain emerged from a study of CD8 T cells in Susac syndrome. The study, taken as a whole, reports: The study conceded that its TCR sequencing and HLA analysis involved relatively few individuals.

About this clonotype itself: Its antigen is undetermined.

RNA totalling roughly 0.45 to 1 ug underwent reverse transcription with random hexamers. Across 54 Vbeta and 13 Jbeta, TCR beta CDR3 was amplified with immunoSEQ multiplex PCR. A single record per CDR3 protein comes from TCRdb applying MiXCR to the immunoSEQ multiplex PCR reads. The sample has about 130,000 distinct CDR3 sequences, about 93% seen once. The V gene's germline CDR1 is LNHDA and CDR2 SQIVND (reference sequence). V shed 3 bases, J shed 2 bases, and the junction held 4 bases outside the gene matches. This CDR3 region has 14 residues. Stable or active relapsing-remitting multiple sclerosis, untreated and meeting revised McDonald criteria, defined the controls. It was negative isolation that provided the CD8+ and CD4+ T cells, whereas TEMRA cells were enriched by FACS.

The source of this sequence is a human donor with multiple sclerosis. Sequences were obtained from CD8+ T cells from PBMCs. The chain is built from TRBV19 and TRBJ2-7; 7 bases line up with TRBD2. The CDR3 DNA reads TGTGCCAGTAGTATGGGTCGGGAGGCCTACGAGCAGTACTTC. Translated: CASSMGREAYEQYF.